The text below deals with one T cell receptor beta chain. The target antigen is unknown. Method: immunoSEQ multiplex PCR; TCRdb's copy keeps in-frame clones and lacks some. This table holds 50,000 to 65,000 clones, around four fifths found once. This record comes from a study of OX40 agonist ivuxolimab in advanced cancers. Study-wide context: It was ivuxolimab, an agonistic anti-OX40 (CD134) antibody, that patients were treated with.

Study conclusions and caveats: Expanded peripheral T cells had an undetermined antigen specificity. There was clonal expansion of CD4+ and CD8+ blood T cells by week 6 at 0.1 to 3.0 mg/kg. CD8+ T cells showed, on average, more clonal expansion than CD4+ cells.

Sequenced here: CD4+ or CD8+ T cells sorted from blood, sampled in a trial of the OX40 agonist ivuxolimab. This receptor was taken from an adult with an advanced solid tumor such as melanoma, head and neck, liver or kidney cancer.

The CDR3 here is CASSSGTSGSTEQYF. CDR3 DNA sequence: TGTGCCAGCAGCTCCGGGACTAGCGGGAGTACCGAGCAGTACTTC. The rearrangement joins TRBV7-2 to TRBJ2-7; 14 bases agree with TRBD2. The CDR3 sequence is 15 residues long. The germline CDR1 and CDR2 sequences are SGHTA and FQGNSA. The V and J ends lost 4 bases and 6 bases, in that order; junction bases with no gene match: 5.